What follows is one T cell receptor beta chain and its context. Antigen unknown. The germline CDR1 and CDR2 sequences are SGHTA and FQGTGA. The CDR3 consists of 15 residues. The ends were cut back, 4 bases at V and 5 bases at J, with 17 bases in the middle. The sample is drawn from a study of T cell responses to AZD1222 COVID-19 vaccine. This table comes from immunoSEQ multiplex PCR, and its TCRdb copy is limited to in-frame clones, with some not included. In the table there are approximately 110,000 clones, 90% to 95% of which are singletons. Study-level results: Only a handful of AZD1222 recipients were seropositive at baseline.

The source was peripheral blood, collected on day 0 of AZD1222 vaccination. This TCR was sampled from an adult in good health. The chain couples TRBV7-3 to TRBJ2-5; tentative D call: TRBD1 (7 bases). CDR3 nucleotide sequence: TGTGCCAGCAGCTCAGGGACAGCAGGGGGGGAGACCCAGTACTTC. Translation: CASSSGTAGGETQYF.